This T cell receptor beta chain stems from a study of early stage breast cancer tumors. This CDR3 comprises 14 residues. The V end lost 3 bases, the J end lost 6 bases, and 15 bases lay between the germline ends. CDR1 is MNHEY, CDR2 SMNVEV, per germline (reference sequence). Using immunoSEQ multiplex PCR, the repertoire was profiled, and TCRdb retains in-frame clones only, with some absent. This sample has fewer than 80,000 clones, with more than 70% found just once. This clone has just a few counts. The rearrangement uses TRBV27 and TRBJ2-7; tentatively, D is TRBD2 (6 bases). Sequenced input: blood. This sequence was found in a person in their 40s with breast cancer. CDR3 DNA sequence: TGTGCCAGCAGTTTTTCGGGAGCGACTGCCGAGCAGTACTTC. Encoded protein: CASSFSGATAEQYF.